A single sample gave rise to the 18 T cell receptor beta chains below, sequenced in a study of radiation and T cells in renal cell carcinoma. Data came from immunoSEQ multiplex PCR; TCRdb stores just in-frame clones and leaves some out. The sample lists 94,000 or so clones, under 90% occurring once. Time point given: baseline pretreatment blood. Sample treatment: 15 Gy SBRT to primary tumor, nephrectomy 4 weeks later. The sequencing here drew on blood, taken from a patient whose treatment included radiotherapy and nephrectomy. These receptors came from a man aged 60 to 69 with renal cell carcinoma.

The rearrangement uses TRBV19 and TRBJ1-5; no reliable D call. The CDR3 contains 15 residues. Germline CDR1 is LNHDA and CDR2 is SQIVND (reference sequence). Deletions cut 3 bases from V and 1 base from J, with 10 bases between. The CDR3 region is CASSIRQSSNQPQHF. The DNA for the CDR3 is TGTGCCAGTAGTATCCGACAAAGCAGCAATCAGCCCCAGCATTTT.

The chain links TRBV27 to TRBJ1-1; 7 nucleotides align to TRBD1. CDR1 and CDR2 from the germline V gene are MNHEY and SMNVEV (reference sequence). The CDR3 contains 13 residues. After removal of 5 bases from V and 9 bases from J, the junction contained 9 bases not matched to a gene. The CDR3 nucleotides are TGTGCCAGCAGTGTCTCGGGACAGACGAAAGCTTTCTTT. Its protein product is CASSVSGQTKAFF.

The chain couples TRBV6-1 to TRBJ1-5, with a possible D match to TRBD1 (5 bases). Trimming took 4 bases from V and 1 from J, leaving 17 bases between them. Germline V gene data show CDR1 as MNHNS and CDR2 as SASEGT. This CDR3 is built from 17 residues. The CDR3 DNA is TGTGCCAGCAGTGGGGACGGGACTTTGAGGAGCAATCAGCCCCAGCATTTT. The encoded protein is CASSGDGTLRSNQPQHF.

This clone was seen only once. The chain is built from TRBV14 and TRBJ1-2, with 10 bases identical to TRBD1. The V and J ends lost 3 bases and 3 bases, in that order; junction bases with no gene match: 4. The germline gives CDR1 SGHDN, CDR2 FVKESK. This CDR3 contains 15 residues. CDR3 nucleotides: TGTGCCAGCAGCCAGGGGACAGGGGCCCACTATGGCTACACCTTC. Its translation is CASSQGTGAHYGYTF.

V and J are TRBV6-5 and TRBJ1-2; D not resolved. In germline, CDR1 is MNHEY, CDR2 SVGAGI. This CDR3 comprises 15 residues. V lost 6 bases, J lost 4 bases, and 18 bases lay in between. The DNA of the CDR3 is TGTGCCAGCAGGTCGCCGGGCCCTTCTCTCTATGGCTACACCTTC. It is translated as CASRSPGPSLYGYTF.

The V and J genes are TRBV14 and TRBJ2-7; D unclear. The CDR3 spans 15 residues. CDR1 SGHDN and CDR2 FVKESK come from the germline V gene. V was trimmed by 4 bases and J by 0 bases, leaving 13 bases between them. The CDR3 sequence is CASSRDRSSSYEQYF. CDR3 bases: TGTGCCAGCAGCCGTGATCGCTCGAGCTCCTACGAGCAGTACTTC.

This chain connects TRBV6-4 to TRBJ2-7, with 8 positions matching TRBD1. Trimming took 7 bases from V and 4 from J; bases not matched to a gene: 9. The germline CDR1 and CDR2 sequences are MRHNA and SNTAGT. The CDR3 extends over 14 amino acids. The DNA for the CDR3 is TGTGCCAGCAACCTCCCAGGGGGCCGGTACGAGCAGTACTTC. Amino acids: CASNLPGGRYEQYF.

The rearrangement uses TRBV5-4 and TRBJ2-5, with D uncertain. Trimming removed 5 bases at V and 1 base at J, with 9 bases between. In germline, CDR1 is SGHNT, CDR2 YYREEE (reference sequence). The CDR3 is 13 amino acids. The CDR3 is CASRMVGQETQYF. CDR3 bases: TGTGCCAGCAGGATGGTGGGCCAAGAGACCCAGTACTTC.

This chain links TRBV7-9 with TRBJ2-7; D is tentatively TRBD1 or TRBD2 (6 bases each). Trimming shortened V by 1 base and J by 0 bases, and 22 bases separated the two germline ends. This CDR3 contains 19 residues. Per germline, CDR1 SEHNR and CDR2 FQNEAQ (reference sequence). The CDR3 spells CASSLVRGGGGFSSYEQYF. Written as DNA, the CDR3 is TGTGCCAGCAGCTTAGTAAGGGGAGGAGGGGGGTTTAGCTCCTACGAGCAGTACTTC.

J is TRBJ2-5 and V is TRBV29-1; 7 bases are a match to TRBD2. Germline values: CDR1 SQVTM, CDR2 ANQGSEA. The CDR3 spans 13 residues. V lost 6 bases and J lost 4; bases outside the gene matches: 8. CDR3 nucleotides: TGCAGCGTCCGCGGGAGTAGGGGAGAGACCCAGTACTTC. It yields the protein CSVRGSRGETQYF.

J is TRBJ1-2 and V is TRBV10-2; a weak D match, TRBD1 (5 bases). The CDR3 length is 14 residues. The V gene's germline CDR1 is WSHSY and CDR2 SAAADI. V shed 6 bases and J shed 4 bases, with 15 bases lying between them. CDR3 bases: TGCGCCAGCAGCCGGGACGGACTTGTCTATGGCTACACCTTC. Translated: CASSRDGLVYGYTF.

The CDR3 bases are TGCGCCAGCAGCTCACAGCAAACTAGCGGGAGGGCCTATGAGCAGTTCTTC. It encodes CASSSQQTSGRAYEQFF. The chain links TRBV5-1 to TRBJ2-1; 13 nucleotides align to TRBD2. This CDR3 is 17 amino acids long. J gave up 8 bases and V 3 bases, and 11 bases lay outside the gene matches. The germline gives CDR1 SGHRS, CDR2 YFSETQ.

The chain combines TRBV5-1 with TRBJ2-3; 7 bases line up with TRBD1. V was pared by 0 bases and J by 1 base, with 5 bases of the junction left unmatched. CDR1 SGHRS and CDR2 YFSETQ come from the germline V gene. The CDR3 totals 16 residues. The chain's CDR3 is CASSLVPGTGTDTQYF. CDR3 coding DNA: TGCGCCAGCAGCTTGGTCCCCGGGACAGGCACAGATACGCAGTATTTT. Based on the CDR3 plus reference TRBV5-1 and TRBJ2-3, the full variable domain is KAGVTQTPRYLIKTRGQQVTLSCSPISGHRSVSWYQQTPGQGLQFLFEYFSETQRNKGNFPGRFSGRQFSNSRSEMNVSTLELGDSALYLCASSLVPGTGTDTQYFGPGTRLTVL.

V gene TRBV4-1 combines with J gene TRBJ1-1, with unresolved D. There are 14 residues in the CDR3. V lost 3 bases to trimming and J lost 4 bases, with 12 bases between them. Germline CDR1 is MGHRA and CDR2 is YSYEKL. The CDR3 DNA is TGCGCCAGCAGCCATAACGAAGGAGGCACTGAAGCTTTCTTT. It yields the protein CASSHNEGGTEAFF.

This chain links TRBV5-1 with TRBJ1-2; D is undetermined. Per germline, CDR1 SGHRS and CDR2 YFSETQ. The CDR3 loop spans 14 amino acids. Trimming removed 4 bases at V and 1 base at J, with 11 bases between. Written as DNA, the CDR3 is TGCGCCAGCAGCACCGCGACATATAACTATGGCTACACCTTC. Encoded protein: CASSTATYNYGYTF.

CDR3 residues: CASCGTDTTGADGYTF. In nucleotides, the CDR3 is TGTGCCAGCTGTGGTACAGACACGACAGGGGCGGATGGCTACACCTTC. This sequence joins TRBV11-3 and TRBJ1-2, with TRBD1 identical over 8 bases. Trimming removed 8 bases from V and 6 bases from J; junction bases left unmatched: 17. The germline gives CDR1 SGHNT, CDR2 YENEEA. The CDR3 extends over 16 amino acids.

The gene calls are TRBV28 and TRBJ2-5, with 7 bases that match TRBD2. V shed 11 bases and J 0 bases; nucleotides not matched to a gene: 15. This CDR3 spans 16 amino acids. Germline lookup yields CDR1 MDHEN and CDR2 SYDVKM. The CDR3 bases are TGTGCCGTTCGCCAGGTGGCTAGCGGAAACCAAGAGACCCAGTACTTC. Protein sequence: CAVRQVASGNQETQYF.

The chain has TRBV7-2 and TRBJ1-5; the D is unclear. Germline V gene lookup returns CDR1 SGHTA and CDR2 FQGNSA. The V end lost 1 base, the J end lost 5 bases, and 6 bases lay between the germline ends. The CDR3 totals 13 residues. This CDR3 reads CASSLGGDQPQHF. CDR3 coding DNA: TGTGCCAGCAGCTTAGGTGGGGATCAGCCCCAGCATTTT.